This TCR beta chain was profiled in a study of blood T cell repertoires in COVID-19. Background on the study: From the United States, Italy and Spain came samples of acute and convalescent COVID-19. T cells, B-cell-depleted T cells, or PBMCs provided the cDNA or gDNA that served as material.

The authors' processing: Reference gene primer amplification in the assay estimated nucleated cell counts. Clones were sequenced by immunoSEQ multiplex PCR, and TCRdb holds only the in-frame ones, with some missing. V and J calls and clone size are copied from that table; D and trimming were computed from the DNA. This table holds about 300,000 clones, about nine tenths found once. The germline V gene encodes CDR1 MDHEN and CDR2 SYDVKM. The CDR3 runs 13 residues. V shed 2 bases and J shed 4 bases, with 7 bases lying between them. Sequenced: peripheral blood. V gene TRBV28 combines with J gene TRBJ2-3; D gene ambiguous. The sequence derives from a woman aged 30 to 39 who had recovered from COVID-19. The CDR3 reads CASSLRSADTQYF. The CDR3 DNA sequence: TGTGCCAGCAGTTTAAGATCGGCAGATACGCAGTATTTT.